What follows are 32 T cell receptor beta chains derived from one specimen sequenced in a study of somatic mutations in cytotoxic T cells in rheumatoid arthritis. Here immunoSEQ multiplex PCR was the method, and the copy in TCRdb shows in-frame clones only, minus some. The repertoire holds roughly 20,000 clones, with approximately 84% as singletons. Sequenced: CD8+ T cells sorted from blood. The receptors derive from an adult with rheumatoid arthritis.

The chain joins TRBV27 to TRBJ2-1, with D possibly matching TRBD1 (7 bases). CDR1 and CDR2 from the germline V gene are MNHEY and SMNVEV (reference sequence). V was clipped by 6 bases and J by 15 bases, with 18 bases between them. The CDR3 consists of 12 residues. The CDR3, as DNA: TGTGCCAGCAGCCCGGGGGACAGAGGTATGTTCTTC. This sequence encodes CASSPGDRGMFF.

The V and J genes are TRBV7-2 and TRBJ2-7; D is possibly TRBD2 (6 bases). CDR1 and CDR2 (germline): SGHTA, FQGNSA. The CDR3 extends over 16 amino acids. Deletions cut 1 base from V and 0 bases from J, with 13 bases between. Written as DNA, the CDR3 is TGTGCCAGCAGCTTAGGGGGCCGGGAGAGCTCCTACGAGCAGTACTTC. Protein product: CASSLGGRESSYEQYF.

In this sample, this clone turned up once. This chain joins TRBV2 and TRBJ2-2, with 8 bases matching TRBD1. Germline V gives CDR1 SNHLY, CDR2 FYNNEI. The V segment lost 4 bases and the J segment 5 bases; nucleotides outside the gene matches: 6. The CDR3 is 15 amino acids. CDR3 residues: CASSAGTGSTGELFF. In DNA, the CDR3 is TGTGCCAGCAGTGCCGGGACAGGTTCTACCGGGGAGCTGTTTTTT. Based on the CDR3 plus reference TRBV2 and TRBJ2-2, the full variable domain is EPEVTQTPSHQVTQMGQEVILRCVPISNHLYFYWYRQILGQKVEFLVSFYNNEISEKSEIFDDQFSVERPDGSNFTLKIRSTKLEDSAMYFCASSAGTGSTGELFFGEGSRLTVL.

The chain combines TRBV19 with TRBJ1-1, with D perhaps matching TRBD1 (5 bases). Trimming stripped 8 bases from V and 6 bases from J, with 13 bases between. Germline values: CDR1 LNHDA, CDR2 SQIVND (reference sequence). The CDR3 loop spans 12 amino acids. CDR3 nucleotide sequence: TGTGCCAGTCAGGGATATGGGGCTGAAGCTTTCTTT. The encoded protein is CASQGYGAEAFF.

The chain is built from TRBV6-5 and TRBJ2-2; tentative D call: TRBD1 (5 bases). V was cut by 2 bases and J by 6 bases, with 7 bases left in between. CDR1 is MNHEY, CDR2 SVGAGI, per germline. The CDR3 has 13 residues. For the CDR3, the DNA is TGTGCCAGCAGTTACGGGGCGTCCGGGGAGCTGTTTTTT. It encodes CASSYGASGELFF.

The rearrangement joins TRBV25-1 to TRBJ1-3; 8 bases line up with TRBD1. Germline V CDR1 and CDR2: MGHDK, SYGVNS. V lost 3 bases to trimming and J lost 6 bases; unmatched junction nucleotides: 4. This CDR3 has 14 residues. The CDR3 nucleotides read TGTGCCAGCAGTGACCCAGGGGGCGAAAACACCATATATTTT. Translating gives CASSDPGGENTIYF. The full variable domain, in which reference TRBV25-1 and TRBJ1-3 provide the parts outside the CDR3, is EADIYQTPRYLVIGTGKKITLECSQTMGHDKMYWYQQDPGMELHLIHYSYGVNSTEKGDLSSESTVSRIRTEHFPLTLESARPSHTSQYLCASSDPGGENTIYFGEGSWLTVV.

The genes are TRBV5-4 and TRBJ1-2; D remains unclear. V lost 6 bases and J 0 bases, leaving 18 bases between the germline ends. The germline V gene has CDR1 SGHNT and CDR2 YYREEE (reference sequence). This CDR3 contains 16 residues. This chain's CDR3 is CASNRADNKANYGYTF. The CDR3 DNA sequence: TGTGCCAGCAACCGGGCGGATAACAAAGCTAACTATGGCTACACCTTC. Looking up the rest from reference TRBV5-4 and TRBJ1-2 gives the full variable domain: ETGVTQSPTHLIKTRGQQVTLRCSSQSGHNTVSWYQQALGQGPQFIFQYYREEENGRGNFPPRFSGLQFPNYSSELNVNALELDDSALYLCASNRADNKANYGYTFGSGTRLTVV.

V gene TRBV27 combines with J gene TRBJ2-7; TRBD2 aligns across 9 bases. The CDR3 totals 15 residues. The V gene's germline CDR1 is MNHEY and CDR2 SMNVEV (reference sequence). V shed 2 bases and J 2 bases; nucleotides not matched to a gene: 4. The CDR3 region is CASSLRAGGTYEQYF. In DNA, the CDR3 is TGTGCCAGCAGTTTACGAGCGGGGGGAACCTACGAGCAGTACTTC.

The J gene is TRBJ2-7, the V gene TRBV7-8; tentative D call: TRBD1 (6 bases). This CDR3 comprises 15 residues. The germline CDR1 and CDR2 sequences are SGHVS and FQNEAQ. V dropped 4 bases and J dropped 3 bases, with 16 bases sitting between them. The CDR3 DNA is TGTGCCAGCAGCTCGAAAAGGACAGCTCACTACGAGCAGTACTTC. Translated, it gives CASSSKRTAHYEQYF.

The chain combines TRBV19 with TRBJ2-1; TRBD1 matches at 7 bases. The germline gives CDR1 LNHDA, CDR2 SQIVND (reference sequence). Trimming at V came to 5 bases and at J to 6 bases, leaving 4 bases not matched to a gene. The CDR3 loop spans 13 amino acids. The CDR3 is CASSAGTVNEQFF. CDR3 bases: TGTGCCAGTAGTGCTGGGACAGTCAATGAGCAGTTCTTC. Variable domain in full (rest from reference TRBV19 and TRBJ2-1): DGGITQSPKYLFRKEGQNVTLSCEQNLNHDAMYWYRQDPGQGLRLIYYSQIVNDFQKGDIAEGYSVSREKKESFPLTVTSAQKNPTAFYLCASSAGTVNEQFFGPGTRLTVL.

This chain uses TRBV5-6 with TRBJ1-4, with unresolved D. The CDR3 has 15 residues. Germline CDR1 and CDR2: SGHDT and YYEEEE. Trimming removed 0 bases from V and 5 bases from J, with 11 bases in between. As DNA, the CDR3 is TGTGCCAGCAGCTTGGGGGCAGGCTTAAATGAAAAACTGTTTTTT. Protein: CASSLGAGLNEKLFF.

V usage is TRBV7-6 and J usage is TRBJ2-4; TRBD2 matches at 8 bases. CDR1 and CDR2 from the germline V gene are SGHVS and FNYEAQ. The CDR3 has 18 amino acids. The trim removed 0 bases at V and 3 bases at J, leaving 10 bases unmatched. The CDR3 spells CASSLASPPSGGKNIQYF. For the CDR3, the DNA is TGTGCCAGCAGCTTAGCGAGTCCCCCAAGCGGGGGCAAAAACATTCAGTACTTC.

The chain carries TRBV27 and TRBJ2-3; 11 positions match TRBD2. V was pared by 6 bases and J by 4 bases, with 6 bases of the junction left unmatched. Per the germline V gene, CDR1 is MNHEY and CDR2 is SMNVEV (reference sequence). The CDR3 has 15 residues. CDR3 sequence reads: CASSTSGGPPDTQYF. The DNA of the CDR3 is TGTGCCAGCAGCACTAGCGGGGGCCCACCAGATACGCAGTATTTT.

This clone appeared once. The rearrangement uses TRBV4-2 and TRBJ2-1, with D possibly called TRBD1 or TRBD2 (7 bases each). Germline V gene sequence: CDR1 LGHNA, CDR2 YNFKEQ. There are 16 residues in the CDR3. The V gene lost 2 bases and the J gene lost 3 bases, with 14 bases spanning the gap. The CDR3 sequence: CASSQLGRGGYNEQFF. The CDR3 DNA reads as TGTGCCAGCAGCCAACTGGGCAGGGGGGGCTACAATGAGCAGTTCTTC.

The V call is TRBV12-5, the J call TRBJ2-1; maybe TRBD1 (5 bases). The CDR3 runs 16 residues. From germline, CDR1 is LGHNT and CDR2 FRNRAP. V gave up 2 bases and J gave up 0 bases, with 11 bases separating them. CDR3 in DNA: TGTGCTAGTGGTTTGAGTCAGGGAAGCTCCTACAATGAGCAGTTCTTC. It is translated as CASGLSQGSSYNEQFF.

The chain links TRBV5-1 to TRBJ1-6, with no clear D. CDR1 is SGHRS, CDR2 YFSETQ, per germline. Trimming left V 3 bases short and J 5 bases short, with 9 bases between. The CDR3 extends over 14 amino acids. This CDR3 reads CASSSLGHNSPLHF. The CDR3 DNA sequence: TGCGCCAGCAGCTCACTCGGGCATAATTCACCCCTCCACTTT.

The table lists this clone with a count of one. CDR3 residues: CASSLAGQPDGAFF. CDR3 bases: TGTGCCAGCAGCTTGGCTGGGCAACCCGATGGAGCTTTCTTT. The J gene is TRBJ1-1, the V gene TRBV5-6, with D unclear. CDR1 and CDR2 from the germline V gene are SGHDT and YYEEEE. The CDR3 runs 14 residues. The germline V and J ends were trimmed by 0 bases and 10 bases, with 16 bases remaining between them.

J is TRBJ1-1 and V is TRBV5-1; D gene ambiguous. V was cut by 0 bases and J by 0 bases, with 3 bases left in between. The CDR3 contains 13 residues. The germline V gene has CDR1 SGHRS and CDR2 YFSETQ. CDR3 amino acids: CASSLALNTEAFF. The CDR3 nucleotides are TGCGCCAGCAGCTTGGCTCTGAACACTGAAGCTTTCTTT.

The rearrangement joins TRBV15 to TRBJ2-1; 9 bases are shared with TRBD1. The CDR3 length is 18 residues. Germline assignment: CDR1 LNHNV and CDR2 YYDKDF (reference sequence). Trimming at V came to 2 bases and at J to 4 bases, leaving 12 bases not matched to a gene. CDR3 DNA: TGTGCCACCAGCAGAAAATTTTCCGGGACAGGGAGATACAATGAGCAGTTCTTC. Protein sequence: CATSRKFSGTGRYNEQFF. The full variable domain, its missing parts supplied by reference TRBV15 and TRBJ2-1, is DAMVIQNPRYQVTQFGKPVTLSCSQTLNHNVMYWYQQKSSQAPKLLFHYYDKDFNNEADTPDNFQSRRPNTSFCFLDIRSPGLGDTAMYLCATSRKFSGTGRYNEQFFGPGTRLTVL.

The chain recombines TRBV5-4 with TRBJ2-1; D uncertain. This CDR3 contains 13 residues. Trimming removed 1 base from V and 4 bases from J, with 6 bases in between. Germline CDR1 is SGHNT and CDR2 is YYREEE (reference sequence). CDR3 protein: CASSLRFYNEQFF. For the CDR3, the DNA is TGTGCCAGCAGCTTGCGATTTTACAATGAGCAGTTCTTC.

The gene calls are TRBV5-6 and TRBJ1-2; D unresolved. The CDR3 loop spans 13 amino acids. Trimming stripped 0 bases from V and 7 bases from J, with 10 bases between. The germline V gene encodes CDR1 SGHDT and CDR2 YYEEEE. The CDR3 loop reads CASSLAPGRGYTF. CDR3 DNA: TGTGCCAGCAGCTTGGCCCCCGGTCGTGGCTACACCTTC.

J is TRBJ2-3 and V is TRBV7-8; 8 positions match TRBD2. This CDR3 spans 19 amino acids. J gave up 0 bases and V 5 bases, and 16 bases lay outside the gene matches. Germline CDR1 SGHVS, CDR2 FQNEAQ. CDR3 residues: CASSQRRAGGGTSTDTQYF. The CDR3 nucleotides read TGTGCCAGCAGCCAGCGCAGGGCGGGGGGCGGAACTAGCACAGATACGCAGTATTTT.

This clone was picked up one time. The CDR3 sequence: CASSFSGGAGETQYF. The CDR3 DNA reads TGTGCCAGCAGCTTCAGCGGGGGGGCCGGAGAGACCCAGTACTTC. The chain recombines TRBV7-3 with TRBJ2-5, with 10 nucleotides matching TRBD2. After removal of 3 bases from V and 4 bases from J, the junction contained 5 bases not matched to a gene. The CDR3 contains 15 residues. Germline lookup yields CDR1 SGHTA and CDR2 FQGTGA. The full variable domain, completed using reference TRBV7-3 and TRBJ2-5, is GAGVSQTPSNKVTEKGKYVELRCDPISGHTALYWYRQSLGQGPEFLIYFQGTGAADDSGLPNDRFFAVRPEGSVSTLKIQRTERGDSAVYLCASSFSGGAGETQYFGPGTRLLVL.

This clone has just one count. This sequence joins TRBV30 and TRBJ1-2; TRBD1 agrees at 7 bases. Germline values: CDR1 GTSNPN, CDR2 SVGIG (reference sequence). With V trimmed by 4 bases and J by 7 bases, 6 bases remained unmatched. The CDR3 has 12 amino acids. In DNA, the CDR3 is TGTGCCTGGAATAGGGGGCGCGTTGGCTACACCTTC. This translates into CAWNRGRVGYTF.

The V call is TRBV15, the J call TRBJ1-1; D unresolved. This CDR3 is 13 amino acids long. Trimming removed 2 bases from V and 0 bases from J, with 4 bases in between. Germline V lookup: CDR1 LNHNV, CDR2 YYDKDF (reference sequence). DNA of the CDR3: TGTGCCACCAGCAGATCCGTGAACACTGAAGCTTTCTTT. Protein: CATSRSVNTEAFF.

Here the CDR3 DNA reads TGTGCCAGCAGGGAGCGACACATGGGGACCAACACTGAAGCTTTCTTT. It translates to CASRERHMGTNTEAFF. The chain employs TRBV6-6 and TRBJ1-1; a possible D gene is TRBD1 (5 bases). The V gene's germline CDR1 is MNHNY and CDR2 SVGAGI (reference sequence). The CDR3 loop spans 16 amino acids. The V end was cut by 6 bases, the J end by 2 bases, with 19 bases between.

The V call is TRBV11-1, the J call TRBJ2-7; maybe TRBD1 (5 bases). The germline V and J ends were trimmed by 5 bases and 5 bases, with 16 bases remaining between them. Per germline, CDR1 SGHAT and CDR2 FQDESV (reference sequence). There are 14 residues in the CDR3. Written as DNA, the CDR3 is TGTGCCAGCAGCCCTGGGGCATTCACGGACGAGCAGTACTTC. Its translation: CASSPGAFTDEQYF.

This clone was counted a few times. V and J are TRBV5-1 and TRBJ2-7, with D hard to call. The CDR3 covers 14 residues. Trimming pared 3 bases from V and 2 bases from J, leaving 12 bases between. Germline CDR1 reads SGHRS; CDR2 reads YFSETQ. The CDR3 DNA is TGCGCCAGCAGCTGGACGGACGGACCCTACGAGCAGTACTTC. Amino acids: CASSWTDGPYEQYF.

The J gene is TRBJ2-1, the V gene TRBV9; 7 bases map to TRBD1. This CDR3 has 17 residues. Trimming took 0 bases from V and 4 from J; bases not matched to a gene: 10. The V gene's germline CDR1 is SGDLS and CDR2 YYNGEE. The CDR3 DNA reads as TGTGCCAGCAGCGTAGGTGGATGGGACAGTGGGTACAATGAGCAGTTCTTC. Its translation: CASSVGGWDSGYNEQFF.

V and J are TRBV7-9 and TRBJ1-2, with a possible D match to TRBD1 (6 bases). The length of the CDR3 is 17 residues. Between the trimmed V and J ends, which lost 1 base and 3 bases, there was a span of 18 bases. Germline CDR1 SEHNR, CDR2 FQNEAQ (reference sequence). Here the CDR3 DNA reads TGTGCCAGCAGCTTAGGGGCTCAAACGGACAGCTACTATGGCTACACCTTC. Its protein is CASSLGAQTDSYYGYTF.

The chain links TRBV2 to TRBJ1-1, with D maybe TRBD1 (5 bases). Germline V CDR1 and CDR2: SNHLY, FYNNEI. V dropped 5 bases and J dropped 0 bases, with 10 bases sitting between them. The CDR3 is 14 residues long. CDR3 loop: CASSNFRVNTEAFF. CDR3 nucleotides: TGTGCCAGCAGTAACTTCAGGGTGAACACTGAAGCTTTCTTT. Filled out from reference TRBV2 and TRBJ1-1, the complete variable domain reads EPEVTQTPSHQVTQMGQEVILRCVPISNHLYFYWYRQILGQKVEFLVSFYNNEISEKSEIFDDQFSVERPDGSNFTLKIRSTKLEDSAMYFCASSNFRVNTEAFFGQGTRLTVV.

J is TRBJ2-5 and V is TRBV7-3, with D perhaps matching TRBD1 or TRBD2 (6 bases each). The germline CDR1 and CDR2 sequences are SGHTA and FQGTGA. This CDR3 is built from 14 residues. V shed 0 bases and J shed 3 bases, with 8 bases lying between them. CDR3 in amino acids: CASSLTGGEETQYF. The CDR3, as DNA: TGTGCCAGCAGCTTAACGGGGGGCGAAGAGACCCAGTACTTC.